This TCR beta chain is from a study of untreated major depressive disorder (dated by TCRdb to the late 2010s). For context, the study as a whole: The study was a cross-sectional case-control comparison of T cell phenotype and TCR repertoire between antidepressant-free major depressive disorder patients and individually matched non-depressed controls. Differences in Vbeta 5.1, Vbeta 11 and Vbeta 22 usage observed by flow cytometry in the whole cohort were followed up by sequencing.

CDR1 and CDR2, per the germline V gene, are LGHNA and YNFKEQ. Trimming removed 2 bases from V and 6 bases from J; the gene matches leave 7 bases unexplained. Taken from cysteine to phenylalanine, the CDR3 has 16 residues. This entry keeps only the CDR3 DNA: 48 bases, framed from base 1. The study at large found these results: In the sequencing data, TRBV25-01 and TRBV02-01 usage was found to follow the flow-cytometry pattern, although statistical significance was not reached. The top five TRBV05-01 clones in every sequenced subject were all private clones. The sequencing comparisons used one-tailed planned tests on only three preselected Vbeta families. In CD4+ T cells, sequencing confirmed that depressed patients used TRBV05-01 (Vbeta 5.1) more than controls did, with a one-tailed test giving p = 0.040. Strict matching and exclusion criteria produced a comparatively small study sample, limiting generalizability of findings.

For sex, age, current smoking status and body mass index, every depressed patient had a pairwise-matched non-depressed control. Every participant in the study was of European descent. Controls had no mood disorder either currently or in their lifetime and had a Quick Inventory of Depressive Symptoms-Self Report score of 5 or lower. Major medical conditions, Axis I/II comorbidities, regular medication or illicit drug use, and drinking over 100 g alcohol weekly were applied as exclusion criteria for all participants. About 30 ml of peripheral blood was collected from each participant into EDTA tubes. Magnetic negative selection with the BD IMag Human CD4 T Lymphocyte Enrichment Set was used to purify CD4+ T cells from thawed PBMCs. Flow cytometry confirmed that the CD4+ enrichment method typically gave roughly 95% purity. A subgroup of about five case-control pairs, chosen blind to the chemokine receptor expression and flow-cytometric repertoire skewing results, underwent TCRbeta sequencing. All blood samples were drawn in the morning at 8:00 a.m., and PBMCs were separated by Ficoll-Hypaque gradient centrifugation. PBMCs were cryopreserved by gradual cooling to -80°C and stored in liquid nitrogen until assayed.

For this clone: No cognate antigen has been identified for it. The sample holds no much larger clone one base away, and base qualities are not on file.

The Qiagen DNeasy Blood and Tissue Kit was used to extract total genomic DNA from the purified CD4+ T cells. Following immunoSEQ immunosequencing protocols, the TCRbeta CDR3 region, as defined by IMGT, was amplified and sequenced. The original pipeline was this. The immunoSEQ service preprocessed the raw sequence data to correct PCR and sequencing errors. After being loaded into the immunoSEQ Analyzer, the data underwent further analysis with VDJtools v1.0.7. The paired Wilcoxon signed-rank test was applied to assess differences between patients and controls. Entries here come from immuneACCESS through TCRdb and include only in-frame sequences with V and J called. Some clones fail to appear in such tables; in the studies checked, an unresolved V gene covers under half of the shortfall, and the cause of the remainder is unknown. For V, J and clone size, that table is used; D and trimming come from the DNA. The sample contains 20,000 to 25,000 clones, 85% to 90% of them found a single time. Roughly 0.44% of the sample is held by the ten biggest clonotypes.

The chain is made from TRBV4-2 and TRBJ1-2, with 12 middle bases fitting TRBD1. The sequence came from a woman between 40 and 55 years old in good health. Sequencing was done on a sample of CD4+ T cells from PBMCs. The DNA sequence is TGTGCCAGCAGCCAACCCCGGGACAGGGGGCCTGATGGCTACACCTTC. Its protein product is CASSQPRDRGPDGYTF.